This TCR beta chain derives from a study of radiotherapy plus CTLA-4 blockade in lung cancer. The wider study: Objective responses were seen in more than 15% of patients, disease control in 31%.

This table comes from immunoSEQ multiplex PCR, and its TCRdb copy is limited to in-frame clones, with some not included. The table includes 25,000 to 35,000 clones, 79% detected once. The germline V gene has CDR1 KGHSH and CDR2 LQKENI. V was pared by 3 bases and J by 4 bases, with 11 bases between. This CDR3 region has 14 residues. Receiving focal radiation plus CTLA-4 blockade with ipilimumab were patients who had chemo-refractory metastatic non-small-cell lung cancer. This clone was counted only a few times. The source is a human donor with non-small cell lung cancer that progressed on radiotherapy plus ipilimumab. The sample consisted of peripheral blood, taken from a patient treated with radiotherapy plus ipilimumab. The chain joins TRBV18 to TRBJ2-3; tentatively, D is TRBD1 (6 bases). The CDR3 DNA reads TGTGCCAGCTCACCGCCAGACAGGTCAGATACGCAGTATTTT. Its translation is CASSPPDRSDTQYF.